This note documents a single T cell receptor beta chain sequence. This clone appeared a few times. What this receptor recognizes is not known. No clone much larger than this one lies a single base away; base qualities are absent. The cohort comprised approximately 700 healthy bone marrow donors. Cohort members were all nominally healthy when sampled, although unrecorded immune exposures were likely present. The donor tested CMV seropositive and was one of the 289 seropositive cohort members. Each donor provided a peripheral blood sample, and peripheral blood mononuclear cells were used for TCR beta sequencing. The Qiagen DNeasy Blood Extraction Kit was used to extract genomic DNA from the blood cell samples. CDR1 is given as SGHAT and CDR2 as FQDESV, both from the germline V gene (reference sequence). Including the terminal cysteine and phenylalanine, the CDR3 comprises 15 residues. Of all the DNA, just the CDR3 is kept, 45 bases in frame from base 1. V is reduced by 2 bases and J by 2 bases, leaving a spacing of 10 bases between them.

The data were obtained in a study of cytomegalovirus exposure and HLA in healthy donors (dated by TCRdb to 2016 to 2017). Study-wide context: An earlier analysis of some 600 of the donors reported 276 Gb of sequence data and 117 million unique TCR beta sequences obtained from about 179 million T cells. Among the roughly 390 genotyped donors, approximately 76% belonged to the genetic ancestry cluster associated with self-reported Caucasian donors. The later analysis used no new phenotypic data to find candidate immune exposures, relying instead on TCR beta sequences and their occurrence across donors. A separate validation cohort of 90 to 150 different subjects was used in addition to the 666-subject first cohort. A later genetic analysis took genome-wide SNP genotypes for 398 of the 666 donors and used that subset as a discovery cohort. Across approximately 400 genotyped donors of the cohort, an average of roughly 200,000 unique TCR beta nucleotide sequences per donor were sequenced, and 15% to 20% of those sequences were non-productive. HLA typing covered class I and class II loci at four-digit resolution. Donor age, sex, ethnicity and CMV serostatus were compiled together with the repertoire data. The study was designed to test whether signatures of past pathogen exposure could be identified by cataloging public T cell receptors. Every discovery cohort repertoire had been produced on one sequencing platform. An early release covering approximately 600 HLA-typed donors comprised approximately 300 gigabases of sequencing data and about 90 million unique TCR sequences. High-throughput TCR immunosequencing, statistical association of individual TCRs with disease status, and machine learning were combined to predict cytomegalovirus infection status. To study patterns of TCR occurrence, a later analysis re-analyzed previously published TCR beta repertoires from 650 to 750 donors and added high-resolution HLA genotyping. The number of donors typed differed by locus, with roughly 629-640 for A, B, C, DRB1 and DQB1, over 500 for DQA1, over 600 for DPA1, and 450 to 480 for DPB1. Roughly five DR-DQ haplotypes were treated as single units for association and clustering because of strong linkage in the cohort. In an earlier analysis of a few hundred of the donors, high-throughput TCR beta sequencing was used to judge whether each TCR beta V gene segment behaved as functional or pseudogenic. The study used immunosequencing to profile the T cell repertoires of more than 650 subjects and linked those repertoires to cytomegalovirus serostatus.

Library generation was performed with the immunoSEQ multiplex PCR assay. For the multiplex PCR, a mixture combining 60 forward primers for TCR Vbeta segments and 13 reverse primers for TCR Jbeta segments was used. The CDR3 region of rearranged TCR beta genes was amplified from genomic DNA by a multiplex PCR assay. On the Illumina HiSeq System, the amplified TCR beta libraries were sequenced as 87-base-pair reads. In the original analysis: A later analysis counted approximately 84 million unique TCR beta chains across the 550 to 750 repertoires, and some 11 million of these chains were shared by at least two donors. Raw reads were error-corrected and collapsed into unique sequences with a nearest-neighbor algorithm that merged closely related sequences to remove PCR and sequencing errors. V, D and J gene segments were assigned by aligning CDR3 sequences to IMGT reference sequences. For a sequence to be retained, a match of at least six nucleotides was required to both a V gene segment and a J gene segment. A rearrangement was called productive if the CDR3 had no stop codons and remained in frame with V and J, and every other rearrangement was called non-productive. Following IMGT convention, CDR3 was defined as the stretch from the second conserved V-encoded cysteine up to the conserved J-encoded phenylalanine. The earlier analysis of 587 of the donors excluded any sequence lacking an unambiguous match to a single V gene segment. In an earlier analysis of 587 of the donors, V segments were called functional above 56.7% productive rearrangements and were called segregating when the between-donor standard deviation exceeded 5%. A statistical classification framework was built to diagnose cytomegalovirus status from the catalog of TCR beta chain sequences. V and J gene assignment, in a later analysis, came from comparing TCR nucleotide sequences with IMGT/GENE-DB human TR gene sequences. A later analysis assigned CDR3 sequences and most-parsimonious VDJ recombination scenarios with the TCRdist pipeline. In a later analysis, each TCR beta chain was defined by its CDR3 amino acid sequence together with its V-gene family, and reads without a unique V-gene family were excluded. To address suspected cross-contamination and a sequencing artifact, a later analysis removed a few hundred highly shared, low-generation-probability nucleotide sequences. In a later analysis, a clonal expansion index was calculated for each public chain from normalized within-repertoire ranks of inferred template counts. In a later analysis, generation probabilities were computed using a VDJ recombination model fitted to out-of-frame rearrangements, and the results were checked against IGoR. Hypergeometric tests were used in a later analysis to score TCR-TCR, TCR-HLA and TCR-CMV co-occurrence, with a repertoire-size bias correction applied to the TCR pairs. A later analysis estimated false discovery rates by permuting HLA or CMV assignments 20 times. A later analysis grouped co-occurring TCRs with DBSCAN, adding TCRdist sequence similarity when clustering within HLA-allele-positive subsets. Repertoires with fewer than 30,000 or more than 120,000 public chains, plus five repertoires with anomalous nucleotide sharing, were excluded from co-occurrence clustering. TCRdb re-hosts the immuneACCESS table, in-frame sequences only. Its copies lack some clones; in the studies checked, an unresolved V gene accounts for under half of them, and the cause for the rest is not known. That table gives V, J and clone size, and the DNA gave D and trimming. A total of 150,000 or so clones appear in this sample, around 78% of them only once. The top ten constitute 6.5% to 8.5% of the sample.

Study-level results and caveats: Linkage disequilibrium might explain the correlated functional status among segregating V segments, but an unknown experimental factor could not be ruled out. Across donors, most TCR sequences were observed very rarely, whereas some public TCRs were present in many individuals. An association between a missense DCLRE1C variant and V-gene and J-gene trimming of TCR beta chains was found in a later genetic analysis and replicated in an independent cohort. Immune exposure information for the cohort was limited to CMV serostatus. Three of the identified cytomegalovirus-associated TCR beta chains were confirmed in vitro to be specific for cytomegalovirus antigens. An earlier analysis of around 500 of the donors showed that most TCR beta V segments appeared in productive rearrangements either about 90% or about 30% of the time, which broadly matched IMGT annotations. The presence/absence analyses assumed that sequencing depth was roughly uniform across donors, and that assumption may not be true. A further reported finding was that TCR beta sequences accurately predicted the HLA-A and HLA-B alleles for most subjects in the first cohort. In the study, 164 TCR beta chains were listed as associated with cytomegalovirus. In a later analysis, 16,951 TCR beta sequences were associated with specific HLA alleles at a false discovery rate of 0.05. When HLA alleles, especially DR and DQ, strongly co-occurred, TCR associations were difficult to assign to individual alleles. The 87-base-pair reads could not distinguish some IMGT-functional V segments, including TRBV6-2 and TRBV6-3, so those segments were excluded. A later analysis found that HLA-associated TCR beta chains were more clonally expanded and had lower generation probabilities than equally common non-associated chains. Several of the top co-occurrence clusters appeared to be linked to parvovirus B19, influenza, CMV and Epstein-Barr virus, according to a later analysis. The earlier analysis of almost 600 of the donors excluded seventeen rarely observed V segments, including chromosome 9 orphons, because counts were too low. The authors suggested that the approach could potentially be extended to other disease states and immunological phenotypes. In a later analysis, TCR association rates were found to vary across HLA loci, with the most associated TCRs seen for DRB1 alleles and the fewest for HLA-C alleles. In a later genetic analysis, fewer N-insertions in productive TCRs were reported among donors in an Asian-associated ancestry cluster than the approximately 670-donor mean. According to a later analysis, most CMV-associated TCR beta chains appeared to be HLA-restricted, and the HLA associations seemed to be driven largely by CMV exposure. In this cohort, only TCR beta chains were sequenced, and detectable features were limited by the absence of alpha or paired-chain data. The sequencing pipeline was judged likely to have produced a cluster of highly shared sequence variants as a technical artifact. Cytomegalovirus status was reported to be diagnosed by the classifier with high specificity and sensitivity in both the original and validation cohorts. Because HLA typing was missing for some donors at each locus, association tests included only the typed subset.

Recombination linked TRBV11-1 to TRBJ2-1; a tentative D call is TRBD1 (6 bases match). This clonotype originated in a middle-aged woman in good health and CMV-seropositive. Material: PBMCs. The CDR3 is CASSLRGYTYNEQFF. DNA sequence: TGTGCCAGCAGCTTAAGGGGGTATACCTACAATGAGCAGTTCTTC.